This TCR beta chain was recovered during a study of siplizumab effects on memory and regulatory T cells (dated by TCRdb to between 2018 and 2021). With respect to the entire study: The effect of the anti-CD2 antibody siplizumab on alloreactive T-cell subsets was examined in allogeneic mixed lymphocyte reactions constructed from human PBMCs.

Library prep was done by the immunoSEQ multiplex PCR assay. Some 100,000 TCR templates per sample were assayed by the deep sequencing platform. Genomic DNA extracted from sorted T cells was used for TCRbeta CDR3 sequencing. The source study handled its data this way. The R programming language was used for clonal analysis of TCRbeta CDR3 data. Alloreactive CD4+ and CD8+ clones were defined by comparing unstimulated samples with post-reaction CFSE-low samples. Alloreactive CD4+ clones were assigned to regulatory or non-regulatory origin by matching sequences to sorted unstimulated Treg and non-Treg repertoires. TCRdb re-hosts the immuneACCESS table, in-frame sequences only. Its copies lack some clones; in the studies checked, an unresolved V gene accounts for under half of them, and the cause for the rest is not known. From that table come the V and J calls and clone size; the DNA was used to work out D and trimming. The sample yields over 50,000 clones; over 80% were counted once. The top ten hold approximately 4% of the sample.

A note on this clone: Its antigen is unknown. Base qualities were left out, and no much larger clone turns up one base away.

Additional sequencing covered unstimulated subsets from a few donor pairs, namely CD8+ effector memory, CD4+ naive, CD8+ TEMRA, CD4+ memory and CD8+ naive. Sorted unstimulated T cells and proliferating T cells recovered from mixed lymphocyte reactions underwent TCRbeta CDR3 sequencing. Fresh whole blood from nine to ten HLA-typed healthy donors was used as the source from which PBMCs were isolated. V trim: 6 bases; J trim: 0 bases; unmatched bases: 7. Via the germline V gene, CDR1 is MDHEN and CDR2 SYDVKM. Including cysteine and phenylalanine, the CDR3 has 16 amino acids. Only the CDR3 portion is preserved as DNA: 48 bases, with reading frame beginning at the first base. What the study reported, not specific to this receptor: Unstimulated naive T cells appeared to be more diverse than memory T cells, and naive cells seemed to make a substantial contribution to the alloresponse. The cumulative frequency of alloreactive sequences that could be traced back to unstimulated CD4+ memory T cells was significantly reduced by siplizumab. The suppressive function of proliferating Tregs from siplizumab cultures was not functionally confirmed. A naive or memory phenotype could not be assigned to roughly 75-95% of proliferating CD4+ or CD8+ clones. In reactions with siplizumab, an average of about 62% of mappable alloreactive CD4+ clones were Treg-derived, compared with 25% to 30% in control reactions. Because sequences at frequencies below about 10^-5 were poorly captured, only a minor fraction of alloreactive clones could be mapped back to unstimulated subsets.

The specimen was memory CD4+ T cells sorted from blood. The cell subset or site label corresponds to: unstimulated CD4+ memory T cells. Rearrangement joined TRBV28 to TRBJ1-1; 10 central bases correspond to TRBD1. This receptor was obtained from a human donor in good health. The DNA is as follows: TGTGCCAGCAGCGAAGACAGGGGGCGGGTGAACACTGAAGCTTTCTTT. Its product reads: CASSEDRGRVNTEAFF. Full variable domain (CDR3 extended with the reference TRBV28 and TRBJ1-1 proteins): DVKVTQSSRYLVKRTGEKVFLECVQDMDHENMFWYRQDPGLGLRLIYFSYDVKMKEKGDIPEGYSVSREKKERFSLILESASTNQTSMYLCASSEDRGRVNTEAFFGQGTRLTVV.